The clone carrying this TCR beta chain was seen a handful of times. Antigen: not known. The data belong to a study of T cells after yellow fever vaccination. Study in general: Preparing low-cell-number fractions relied on SMART-Seq v4 Ultra Low Input. Study outcomes and limitations: Contaminating bulk clonotypes could be abundant in FACS-sorted repertoires.

Germline values: CDR1 MNHNS, CDR2 SASEGT. Losses at the gene ends were 5 bases for V and 2 bases for J; bases not matched to a gene: 7. The CDR3 has 16 residues. Conversion of TCR transcripts into cDNA relied on 5'RACE template switching, which added a universal primer site and UMIs. TCRdb recomputed calls from the 5' RACE reads with MiXCR, one row per CDR3 protein. The repertoire holds fewer than 650,000 distinct CDR3 sequences, with 20% to 25% as singletons. The TCR was taken from a man between 18 and 35 years old who received the YFV17D yellow fever vaccine. V is TRBV6-1 and J is TRBJ1-1, with 11 positions matching TRBD1. This sample comprised PBMCs, obtained approximately 22 days after the first yellow fever vaccination. CDR3 nucleotides: TGTGCCAGCAGTCCGCGGACAGGGGGCGATAACACTGAAGCTTTCTTT. Translating gives CASSPRTGGDNTEAFF.